This is a list of T cell receptor beta chains from one sample in a study of blood T cell repertoires in COVID-19. The method was immunoSEQ multiplex PCR; TCRdb's version includes in-frame clones alone and lacks a portion of them. Of about 120,000 clones in the sample, about 90% were seen once. The sequenced sample was peripheral blood. The receptor source for this set is a human donor in a cohort sampled during active COVID-19. The CDR3 runs from the conserved cysteine through the conserved F or W. The D gene is left open where the match is weak. The size entry is marked missing in some rows and otherwise reads once, few, many or a size class.

- - TRBJ2-2 TRBV5-1 TGCGCCAGCAGCTTGGTGCAGGGCGCGAACACCGGGGAGCTGTTTTTT CASSLVQGANTGELFF
- - TRBJ1-5 TRBV6-6 TGTGCCAGCCGGTTGGGGGGGAGCAATCAGCCCCAGCATTTT CASRLGGSNQPQHF
- - TRBJ2-5 TRBV3-1/TRBV3-2 TGTGCCAGCAGCCCGCGAGTGGAGACCCAGTACTTC CASSPRVETQYF
- - TRBJ1-5 TRBV6-5 TGTGCCAGCAGTTACTCGGCCACTCAGCCCCAGCATTTT CASSYSATQPQHF
- - TRBJ1-1 TRBV10-1 TGCGCCAGCAGTGACGGGACATGGAACACTGAAGCTTTCTTT CASSDGTWNTEAFF
TRBD1 - TRBJ1-2 TRBV20-1 TGCAGTGCTAGTTCCCGCCAGGGGGACCCCTCGGGTGGTGGCTACACCTTC CSASSRQGDPSGGGYTF
- once TRBJ2-2 TRBV10-3 TGTGCCATCAGTGAGCAGGGGACCGGGGAGCTGTTTTTT CAISEQGTGELFF
TRBD2 - TRBJ2-3 TRBV27 TGTGCCAGCAGTTTAGGGACTATCAGCACAGATACGCAGTATTTT CASSLGTISTDTQYF
- - TRBJ1-6 TRBV27 TGTGCCAGCAGTCCCCCCCCCGGGACATCAAAAGTCTCCTATAATTCACCCCTCCACTTT CASSPPPGTSKVSYNSPLHF
TRBD1 - TRBJ2-1 TRBV24-1 TGTGCCACCAGTGATCGGTCTGGGACAGGCGGCTCCTACAATGAGCAGTTCTTC CATSDRSGTGGSYNEQFF
TRBD2 - TRBJ2-5 TRBV3-1/TRBV3-2 TGTGCCAGCAGACCTAGCGGGAGGGCCCAAGAGACCCAGTACTTC CASRPSGRAQETQYF
- - TRBJ1-1 TRBV5-4 TGTGCCAGCAGCAGGCATGGGGGGGGCTTAGGTGAAGCTTTCTTT CASSRHGGGLGEAFF
TRBD2 once TRBJ2-5 TRBV12-5 TGTGCTAGTGGTTTGTCCAGCGGGGGACAAGAGACCCAGTACTTC CASGLSSGGQETQYF
- - TRBJ2-3 TRBV2 TGTGCCAGCAGGACCCGACAGACAGATACGCAGTATTTT CASRTRQTDTQYF
TRBD1 - TRBJ2-7 TRBV7-2 TGTGCCAGCAGCTTAGAGGGGAACAGGGGGGTCTACGAGCAGTACTTC CASSLEGNRGVYEQYF
TRBD2 - TRBJ2-7 TRBV12-3/TRBV12-4 TGTGCCAGCAGCCTAGCGGACATCTACGAGCAGTACTTC CASSLADIYEQYF
- - TRBJ1-5 TRBV14 TGTGCCAGCAGCCAAGGGCTCAATCAGCCCCAGCATTTT CASSQGLNQPQHF
TRBD2 few TRBJ2-7 TRBV30 TGTGCCGGGGCTAGCGGGGTCTACGAGCAGTACTTC CAGASGVYEQYF
- - TRBJ2-2 TRBV2 TGTGCCAGCAACCGACTCGTGCCCGGGGAGCTGTTTTTT CASNRLVPGELFF
TRBD1 - TRBJ1-3 TRBV27 TGTGCCAGGACAGGGGGGGACTCTGGAAACACCATATATTTT CARTGGDSGNTIYF
- - TRBJ1-4 TRBV30 TGTGCCTGGAGTGTACCCGGGGTCTATGAAAAACTGTTTTTT CAWSVPGVYEKLFF
- few TRBJ1-5 TRBV19 TGTGCCAGTAGTATACAGGACAATCAGCCCCAGCATTTT CASSIQDNQPQHF
TRBD2 - TRBJ2-1 TRBV10-1 TGCGCCAGCAGTGGGACTAGCGATGAGCAGTTCTTC CASSGTSDEQFF
TRBD1 few TRBJ2-7 TRBV6-5 TGTGCCAGCAAACGGCCAGGGGGCAACTTCTACGAGCAGTACTTC CASKRPGGNFYEQYF
- - TRBJ2-7 TRBV6-5 TGTGCCAGCAGCAAAGGGGCCTACGAGCAGTACTTC CASSKGAYEQYF
- - TRBJ1-4 TRBV5-1 TGCGCCAGCAGCTTGGGAGGGCGAGGAGATGAAAAACTGTTTTTT CASSLGGRGDEKLFF
TRBD1 - TRBJ2-1 TRBV5-1 TGCGCCAGCAGCTCAACCGGGACAGGGTGGGCAGATGAGCAGTTCTTC CASSSTGTGWADEQFF
TRBD1 - TRBJ2-7 TRBV19 TGTGCCAGTAGTATCGGCAGGGGGCTAGAGGAGCAGTACTTC CASSIGRGLEEQYF
TRBD2 - TRBJ2-1 TRBV5-1 TGCGCCAGCAGCTTGTACCCTCTTGGACTAGCGGGGAACAATGAGCAGTTCTTC CASSLYPLGLAGNNEQFF
TRBD2 - TRBJ2-7 TRBV3-1/TRBV3-2 TGTGCCAGCAGCCAAGTCGTCGGGGGGACCTACGAGCAGTACTTC CASSQVVGGTYEQYF
TRBD1 - TRBJ1-1 TRBV28 TGTGCCAGCAGAACAGGGGGCTTGGTCACTGAAGCTTTCTTT CASRTGGLVTEAFF
- - TRBJ2-5 TRBV4-1 TGCGCCAGCAGCCAAGTGGGGGCCCAAGAGACCCAGTACTTC CASSQVGAQETQYF
- - TRBJ2-1 TRBV29-1 TGCAGTGTTTCGGGTCCGGGTGAGCAGTTCTTC CSVSGPGEQFF
- - TRBJ2-7 TRBV11-2 TGTGCCAGCCAAGTTCGCGGGGATTATAGCTCCTACGAGCAGTACTTC CASQVRGDYSSYEQYF
- - TRBJ2-3 TRBV7-2 TGTGCCAGCAGCGTCAAGAGTAGTCTGGATACGCAGTATTTT CASSVKSSLDTQYF
TRBD1 once TRBJ1-4 TRBV7-8 TGTGCCAGCAGCTCCAGGGGGCAGGGGGTAATTAGTAGAGATGAAAAACTGTTTTTT CASSSRGQGVISRDEKLFF
TRBD1 - TRBJ1-2 TRBV7-8 TGTGCCAGCAGCTTAGGGGACAGGGCCGTCTACACCTTC CASSLGDRAVYTF
- - TRBJ1-2 TRBV5-6 TGTGCCAGCAGCTCCGGAAGGGGGGGCACTAACTATGGCTACACCTTC CASSSGRGGTNYGYTF
- - TRBJ2-3 TRBV7-3 TGTGCCAGCAGTCAGGAGGCGGCAAGCACAGATACGCAGTATTTT CASSQEAASTDTQYF
TRBD2 - TRBJ2-3 TRBV27 TGTGCCAGCAGTCTCCGGGGACTAGCGACAGATACGCAGTATTTT CASSLRGLATDTQYF
TRBD1 - TRBJ1-1 TRBV19 TGTGCCAGTAGTATTTTCACAGGGGGAAGGATCACTGAAGCTTTCTTT CASSIFTGGRITEAFF
TRBD2 - TRBJ2-7 TRBV7-6 TGTGCCAGCAGCTCGGGACTAGCGGGGAGGTACGAGCAGTACTTC CASSSGLAGRYEQYF
TRBD1 few TRBJ2-3 TRBV27 TGTGCCAGCATCCAACCCGGGACAGGGAGGGATACGCAGTATTTT CASIQPGTGRDTQYF
- - TRBJ2-2 TRBV11-2 TGTGCCAGCAGCTCCGCGAACACCGGGGAGCTGTTTTTT CASSSANTGELFF
- - TRBJ2-1 TRBV9 TGTGCCAGCAGCGTAGGGCGCCTAGTCTACAATGAGCAGTTCTTC CASSVGRLVYNEQFF